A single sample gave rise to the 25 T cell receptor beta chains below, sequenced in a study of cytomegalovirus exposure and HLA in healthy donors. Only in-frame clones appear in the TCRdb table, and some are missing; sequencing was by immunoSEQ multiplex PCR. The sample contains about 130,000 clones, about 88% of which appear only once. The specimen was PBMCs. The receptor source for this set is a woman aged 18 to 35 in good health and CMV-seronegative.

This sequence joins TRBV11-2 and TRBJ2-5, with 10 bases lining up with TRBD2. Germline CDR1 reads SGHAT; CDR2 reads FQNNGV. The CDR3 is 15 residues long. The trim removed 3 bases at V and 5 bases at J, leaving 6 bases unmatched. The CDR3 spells CASSFGTSDLETQYF. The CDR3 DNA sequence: TGTGCCAGCAGCTTCGGGACTAGCGACTTGGAGACCCAGTACTTC. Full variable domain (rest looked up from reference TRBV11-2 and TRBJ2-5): EAGVAQSPRYKIIEKRQSVAFWCNPISGHATLYWYQQILGQGPKLLIQFQNNGVVDDSQLPKDRFSAERLKGVDSTLKIQPAKLEDSAVYLCASSFGTSDLETQYFGPGTRLLVL.

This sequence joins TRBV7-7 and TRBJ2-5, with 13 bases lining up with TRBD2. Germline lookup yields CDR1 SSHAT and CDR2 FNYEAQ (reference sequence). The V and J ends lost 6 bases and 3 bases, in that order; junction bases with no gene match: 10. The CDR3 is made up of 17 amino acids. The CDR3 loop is CASSPRLAGGREETQYF. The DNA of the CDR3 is TGTGCCAGCAGTCCTAGACTAGCGGGAGGACGGGAAGAGACCCAGTACTTC. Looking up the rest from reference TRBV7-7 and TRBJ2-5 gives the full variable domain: GAGVSQSPRYKVTKRGQDVTLRCDPISSHATLYWYQQALGQGPEFLTYFNYEAQPDKSGLPSDRFSAERPEGSISTLTIQRTEQRDSAMYRCASSPRLAGGREETQYFGPGTRLLVL.

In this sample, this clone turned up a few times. The CDR3 DNA reads as TGTGCCTGGAGCGCCCAGGGGAACACTGAAGCTTTCTTT. It specifies CAWSAQGNTEAFF. V gene TRBV30 combines with J gene TRBJ1-1; TRBD1 is a possible D gene (5 bases). The CDR3 length is 13 residues. Per germline, CDR1 GTSNPN and CDR2 SVGIG (reference sequence). Trimming shortened V by 3 bases and J by 1 base, and 9 bases separated the two germline ends.

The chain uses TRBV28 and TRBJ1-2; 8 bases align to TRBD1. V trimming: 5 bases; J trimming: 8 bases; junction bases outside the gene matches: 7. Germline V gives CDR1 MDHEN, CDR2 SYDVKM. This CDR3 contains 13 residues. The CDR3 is CASSMGQAGGYTF. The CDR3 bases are TGTGCCAGCAGTATGGGACAGGCGGGAGGCTACACCTTC.

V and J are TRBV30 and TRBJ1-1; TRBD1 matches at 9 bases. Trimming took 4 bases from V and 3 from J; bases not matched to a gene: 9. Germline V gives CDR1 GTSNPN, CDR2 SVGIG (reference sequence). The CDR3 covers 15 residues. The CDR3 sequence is CAWTHPQGADTEAFF. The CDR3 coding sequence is TGTGCCTGGACCCATCCACAGGGGGCGGACACTGAAGCTTTCTTT.

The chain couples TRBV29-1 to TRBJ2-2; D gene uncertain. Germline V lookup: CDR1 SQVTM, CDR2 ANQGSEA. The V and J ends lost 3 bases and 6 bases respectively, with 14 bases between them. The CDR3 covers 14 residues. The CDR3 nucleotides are TGCAGCGTTGATCTTTTCGGCGGCGCCGGGGAGCTGTTTTTT. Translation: CSVDLFGGAGELFF.

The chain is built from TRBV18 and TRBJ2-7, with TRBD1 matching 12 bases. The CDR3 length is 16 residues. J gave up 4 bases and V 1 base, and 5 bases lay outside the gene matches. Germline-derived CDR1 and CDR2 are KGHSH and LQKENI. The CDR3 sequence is CASSPRGQGARYEQYF. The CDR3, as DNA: TGTGCCAGCTCACCACGGGGACAGGGGGCGCGGTACGAGCAGTACTTC.

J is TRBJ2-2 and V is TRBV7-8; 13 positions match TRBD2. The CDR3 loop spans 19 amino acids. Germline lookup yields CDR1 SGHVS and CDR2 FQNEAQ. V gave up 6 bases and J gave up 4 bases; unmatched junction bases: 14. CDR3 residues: CASSNAKTSGRFGTGELFF. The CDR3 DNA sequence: TGTGCCAGCAGTAATGCCAAGACTAGCGGGAGGTTCGGCACCGGGGAGCTGTTTTTT.

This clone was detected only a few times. CDR3 DNA: TGTGCCTGGAAGACTAGCGGGACTAACAATGAGCAGTTCTTC. The encoded protein is CAWKTSGTNNEQFF. The rearrangement links TRBV30 to TRBJ2-1; 11 bases line up with TRBD2. Germline V CDR1 and CDR2: GTSNPN, SVGIG (reference sequence). J lost 5 bases, V lost 4 bases, and 4 bases had no gene match. The length of the CDR3 is 14 residues.

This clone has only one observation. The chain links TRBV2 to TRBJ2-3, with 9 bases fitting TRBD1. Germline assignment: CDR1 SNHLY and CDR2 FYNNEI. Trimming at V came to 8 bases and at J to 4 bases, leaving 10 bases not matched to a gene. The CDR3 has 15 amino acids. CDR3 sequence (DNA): TGTGCCAGCTCGCGGGACAGGGCCCAGGCAGATACGCAGTATTTT. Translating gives CASSRDRAQADTQYF.

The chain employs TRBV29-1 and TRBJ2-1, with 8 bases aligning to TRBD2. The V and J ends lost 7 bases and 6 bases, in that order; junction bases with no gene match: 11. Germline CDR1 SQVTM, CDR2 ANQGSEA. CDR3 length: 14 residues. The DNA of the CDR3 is TGCAGCGCGTATGGACTAGCAAGCCTCAATGAGCAGTTCTTC. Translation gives CSAYGLASLNEQFF.

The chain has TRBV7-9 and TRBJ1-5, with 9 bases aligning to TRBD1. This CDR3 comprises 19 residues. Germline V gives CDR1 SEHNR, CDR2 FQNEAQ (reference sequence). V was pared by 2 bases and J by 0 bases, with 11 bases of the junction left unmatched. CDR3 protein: CASSLSPGTGIYSNQPQHF. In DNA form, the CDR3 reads TGTGCCAGCAGCTTAAGCCCCGGGACAGGGATTTATAGCAATCAGCCCCAGCATTTT.

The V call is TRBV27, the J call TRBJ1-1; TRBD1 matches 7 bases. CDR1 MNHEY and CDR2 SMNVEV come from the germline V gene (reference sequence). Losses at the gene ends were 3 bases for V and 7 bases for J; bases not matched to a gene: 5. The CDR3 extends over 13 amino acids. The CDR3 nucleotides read TGTGCCAGCAGTTTCAAACCAGGGGGTGAAGCTTTCTTT. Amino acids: CASSFKPGGEAFF.

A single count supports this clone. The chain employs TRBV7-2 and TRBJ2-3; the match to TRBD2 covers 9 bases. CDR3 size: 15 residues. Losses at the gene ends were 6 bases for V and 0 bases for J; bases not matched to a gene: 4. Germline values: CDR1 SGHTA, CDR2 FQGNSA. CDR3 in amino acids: CASRRLAVSTDTQYF. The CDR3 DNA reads TGTGCCAGCAGGCGACTAGCGGTTAGCACAGATACGCAGTATTTT.

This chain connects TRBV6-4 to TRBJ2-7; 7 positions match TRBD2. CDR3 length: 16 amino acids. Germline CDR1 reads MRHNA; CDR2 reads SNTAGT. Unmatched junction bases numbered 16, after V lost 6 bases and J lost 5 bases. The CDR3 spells CASSLKPSGDFNEQYF. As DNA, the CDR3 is TGTGCCAGCAGCCTAAAACCTAGCGGCGACTTTAACGAGCAGTACTTC.

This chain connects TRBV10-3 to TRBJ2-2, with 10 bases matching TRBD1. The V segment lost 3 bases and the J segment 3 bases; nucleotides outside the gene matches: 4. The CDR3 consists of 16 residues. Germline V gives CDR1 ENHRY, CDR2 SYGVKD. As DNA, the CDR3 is TGTGCCATCAGTGACACCGGGACAGGGGACACCGGGGAGCTGTTTTTT. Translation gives CAISDTGTGDTGELFF.

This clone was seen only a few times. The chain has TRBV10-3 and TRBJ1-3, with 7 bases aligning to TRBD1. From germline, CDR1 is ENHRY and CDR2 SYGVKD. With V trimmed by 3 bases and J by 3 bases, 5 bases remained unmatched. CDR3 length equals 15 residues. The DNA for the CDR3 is TGTGCCATCAGTGACCAAACAGGGGTTGGAAACACCATATATTTT. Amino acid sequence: CAISDQTGVGNTIYF.

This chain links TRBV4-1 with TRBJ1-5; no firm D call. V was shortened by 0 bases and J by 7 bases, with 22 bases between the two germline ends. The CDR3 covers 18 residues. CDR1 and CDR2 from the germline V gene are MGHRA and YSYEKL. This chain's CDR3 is CASSQDPLGRRVEQPQHF. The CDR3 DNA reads TGCGCCAGCAGCCAAGACCCCTTAGGGAGGAGGGTAGAGCAGCCCCAGCATTTT.

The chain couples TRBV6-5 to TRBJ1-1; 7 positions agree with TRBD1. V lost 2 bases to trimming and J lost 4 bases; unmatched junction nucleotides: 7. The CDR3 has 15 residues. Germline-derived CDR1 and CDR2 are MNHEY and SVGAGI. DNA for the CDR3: TGTGCCAGCAGTTACGACAGTTACAGGGGCACTGAAGCTTTCTTT. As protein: CASSYDSYRGTEAFF.

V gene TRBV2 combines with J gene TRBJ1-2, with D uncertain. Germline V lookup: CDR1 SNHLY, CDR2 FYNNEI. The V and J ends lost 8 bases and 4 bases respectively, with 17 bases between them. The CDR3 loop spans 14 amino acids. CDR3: CASEETGGLYGYTF. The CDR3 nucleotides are TGTGCCAGCGAGGAGACGGGAGGTCTCTATGGCTACACCTTC.

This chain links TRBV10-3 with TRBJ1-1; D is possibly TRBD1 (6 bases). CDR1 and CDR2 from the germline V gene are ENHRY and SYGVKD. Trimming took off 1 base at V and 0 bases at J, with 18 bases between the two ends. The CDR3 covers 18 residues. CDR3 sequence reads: CAISELAGDVAMNTEAFF. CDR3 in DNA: TGTGCCATCAGTGAGTTGGCAGGGGATGTCGCAATGAACACTGAAGCTTTCTTT.

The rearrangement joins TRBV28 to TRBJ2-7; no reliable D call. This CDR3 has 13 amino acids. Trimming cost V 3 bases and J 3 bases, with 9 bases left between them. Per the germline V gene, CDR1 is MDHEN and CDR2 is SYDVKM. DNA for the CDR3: TGTGCCAGCAGTTTGAACGGAGTCTACGAGCAGTACTTC. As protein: CASSLNGVYEQYF.

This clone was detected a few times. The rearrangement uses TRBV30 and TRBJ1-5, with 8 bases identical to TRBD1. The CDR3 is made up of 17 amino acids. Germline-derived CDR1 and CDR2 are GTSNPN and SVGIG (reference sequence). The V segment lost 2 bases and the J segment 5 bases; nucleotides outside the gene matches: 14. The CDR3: CAWSSPIGTGSHQPQHF. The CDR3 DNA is TGTGCCTGGAGTTCACCCATCGGGACAGGCTCGCATCAGCCCCAGCATTTT.

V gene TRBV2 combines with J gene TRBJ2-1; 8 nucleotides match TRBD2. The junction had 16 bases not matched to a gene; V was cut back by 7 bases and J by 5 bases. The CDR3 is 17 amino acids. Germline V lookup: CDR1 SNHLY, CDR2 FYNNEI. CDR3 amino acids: CASTRTLGAGANNEQFF. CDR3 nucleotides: TGTGCCAGCACCCGAACTTTGGGAGCGGGGGCCAACAATGAGCAGTTCTTC.

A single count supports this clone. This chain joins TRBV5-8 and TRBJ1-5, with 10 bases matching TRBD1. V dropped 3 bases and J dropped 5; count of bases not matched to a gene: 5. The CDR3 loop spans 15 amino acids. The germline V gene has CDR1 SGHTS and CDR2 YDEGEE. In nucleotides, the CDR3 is TGTGCCAGCAGCTCTGGACAGGGGGTGGATCAGCCCCAGCATTTT. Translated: CASSSGQGVDQPQHF.